This T cell receptor beta chain stems from a study of blood T cell repertoires in COVID-19 (dated by TCRdb to 2019 to 2021). Background for the entire study: Collaborator samples came from the United States, Italy and Spain and covered acute and convalescent phases of COVID-19. The sample metadata nearly always contained a de-identified subject ID, COVID-19 status, age in years and sex. The prospective study material was composed of cDNA or gDNA derived from T cells, B-cell-depleted T cells, or PBMCs. Where available, HLA class I and class II types were obtained from metadata supplied by the sample provider rather than from assay-based typing. The samples were drawn from the first 160 participants of the ongoing ImmuneRACE study and from some 1,300 subjects provided by 6 global collaborators. Deeply sampled blood TCRbeta repertoires from subjects exposed to, actively infected with, or recovered from COVID-19 were included in the dataset. The repertoires were released in a freely available public database meant as a resource for research on the immune response to SARS-CoV-2. Paper-wide results and their limitations: The amount of clinical and demographic metadata varied by source and participant and was provided uncurated.

The germline V gene sets CDR1 to MNHEY and CDR2 to SVGAGI. V is pared back by 6 bases and J by 5 bases, with 16 bases lying between the germline termini. Its CDR3 holds 14 amino acids, cysteine through phenylalanine. The read is trimmed to its CDR3 DNA, 42 bases read in frame from base 1. TCRbeta CDR3 regions were amplified from genomic DNA using the immunoSEQ Assay, a bias-controlled multiplex PCR. Concerning the study's data processing: The number of nucleated cells in each sample was estimated from the amplification of reference gene primers within the assay. To quantify the absolute abundance of each unique TCRbeta CDR3 rearrangement, sequence reads were collapsed and filtered. For each sample, productive Simpson clonality was calculated by taking the square root of Simpson's diversity index across productive rearrangements. What TCRdb holds here is the immuneACCESS table cut down to in-frame rearrangements. Part of the clones is not present; checked against another copy, under half of the missing clones reflect an unresolved V gene, and the others are unexplained. V, J and clone size are taken as reported in that table, and D and trimming were inferred from the DNA itself. In this sample the table shows approximately 70,000 clones, 88% of which occur a single time. The ten largest clonotypes hold 4.5% to 5.5% of the sample.

Turning to this clone: This receptor's antigen is unknown. No quality values exist for individual bases; no much larger clone is one base distant.

Whole blood was collected in K2EDTA tubes by collaborating institutions according to the institutions' own protocols. For TCRbeta analysis, collaborator samples were shipped as frozen whole blood, as isolated PBMCs, or as DNA extracted from either sample type. The specimen was peripheral blood. This TCR was recovered from a human donor in a cohort sampled during active COVID-19. The chain couples TRBV6-5 to TRBJ2-5, with the D segment identity uncertain. CDR3 sequence: CASSPMSGLETQYF. The nucleotides read TGTGCCAGCAGCCCAATGTCAGGTTTGGAGACCCAGTACTTC.